The 20 T cell receptor beta chains presented below share a single source sample, sequenced in a study of T-cell reconstitution after alpha-beta-depleted transplantation in children. Researchers prepared the TCRbeta library using unique molecular identifiers, the study reports. TCRdb fed the PCR reads into MiXCR, producing one record per CDR3 protein. The sample comprises roughly 300,000 distinct CDR3 sequences, 10% of which are singletons, and less than 2.5% rests with the top ten. The sequencing here drew on PBMCs from the stem cell graft donor, taken from the stem cell graft. These receptors all come from a human donor who donated a stem cell graft to a child with acute lymphoblastic leukemia.

The chain combines TRBV7-9 with TRBJ2-1, with 10 bases fitting TRBD2. CDR1 and CDR2 (germline): SEHNR, FQNEAQ (reference sequence). The CDR3 has 16 amino acids. The V gene end was trimmed by 5 bases and the J gene end by 7 bases; junction bases not matched to a gene: 11. This chain's CDR3 is CASSAPSGSRANEQFF. Written as DNA, the CDR3 is TGTGCCAGCAGCGCCCCTAGCGGGAGTAGGGCGAATGAGCAGTTCTTC.

This clonotype was observed a handful of times. The J gene is TRBJ2-7, the V gene TRBV5-6; maybe TRBD1 (5 bases). This CDR3 region has 14 residues. From germline, CDR1 is SGHDT and CDR2 YYEEEE. With 0 bases removed from V and 7 bases from J, the gap between germline ends came to 14 bases. CDR3 loop: CASSLVGRVGEQYF. The CDR3 region has the DNA TGTGCCAGCAGCTTGGTCGGCAGGGTAGGGGAGCAGTACTTC.

This clonotype showed up just a few times. The rearrangement links TRBV7-2 to TRBJ2-7; 10 bases map to TRBD1. V shed 1 base and J 3 bases; nucleotides not matched to a gene: 3. CDR1 is SGHTA, CDR2 FQGNSA, per germline. CDR3 length equals 15 residues. This CDR3 is CASSLGGTGDYEQYF. In DNA form, the CDR3 reads TGTGCCAGCAGCTTAGGTGGGACAGGGGACTACGAGCAGTACTTC.

This clonotype showed up just a few times. The chain employs TRBV12-3 or TRBV12-4 and TRBJ2-3; no firm D call. With 6 bases removed from V and 0 bases from J, the gap between germline ends came to 10 bases. The CDR3 covers 14 residues. The CDR3 coding sequence is TGTGCCAGCAGCCCGTGGGCTAGCACAGATACGCAGTATTTT. Residues: CASSPWASTDTQYF.

The chain uses TRBV7-9 and TRBJ2-1, with 12 bases fitting TRBD2. Trimming removed 5 bases from V and 6 bases from J; junction bases left unmatched: 8. The CDR3 contains 16 residues. Germline CDR1 SEHNR, CDR2 FQNEAQ (reference sequence). The CDR3 spells CASSPGASGRGNEQFF. CDR3 sequence (DNA): TGTGCCAGCAGCCCTGGGGCTAGCGGGAGGGGCAATGAGCAGTTCTTC.

This clonotype was observed a handful of times. V gene TRBV6-2 or TRBV6-3 combines with J gene TRBJ1-5, with a weak D call TRBD1 (6 bases). The germline CDR1 and CDR2 sequences are MNHEY and SVGEGT. V lost 0 bases to trimming and J lost 9 bases, with 12 bases between them. CDR3 size: 14 residues. The CDR3 reads CASSYSGQGRPQHF. DNA for the CDR3: TGTGCCAGCAGTTACTCGGGGCAGGGGAGGCCCCAGCATTTT.

This rearrangement joins TRBV12-3 or TRBV12-4 to TRBJ2-5; possible D gene TRBD1, 6 bases. Trimming left V 6 bases short and J 1 base short, with 9 bases between. The CDR3 covers 13 residues. CDR3 sequence reads: CASRDSFQETQYF. For the CDR3, the DNA is TGTGCCAGCAGGGACAGTTTCCAAGAGACCCAGTACTTC.

The chain joins TRBV14 to TRBJ2-4; no definite D call. Between the trimmed V and J ends, which lost 3 bases and 3 bases, there was a span of 15 bases. The germline gives CDR1 SGHDN, CDR2 FVKESK. This CDR3 spans 16 amino acids. CDR3: CASSQKAFWGKNIQYF. CDR3 DNA sequence: TGTGCCAGCAGCCAGAAAGCTTTTTGGGGCAAAAACATTCAGTACTTC.

The chain links TRBV15 to TRBJ1-2; 11 nucleotides agree with TRBD1. This CDR3 spans 17 amino acids. Germline CDR1 is LNHNV and CDR2 is YYDKDF (reference sequence). Trimming at V came to 2 bases and at J to 5 bases, leaving 10 bases not matched to a gene. The CDR3 protein is CATSRIAGTGGSYGYTF. The CDR3 coding sequence is TGTGCCACCAGCAGAATCGCCGGGACAGGGGGTAGTTATGGCTACACCTTC.

This clonotype was seen repeatedly, ten times or more. The J gene is TRBJ2-6, the V gene TRBV9; D is unresolved. Germline V gene sequence: CDR1 SGDLS, CDR2 YYNGEE. This CDR3 has 13 amino acids. The V end lost 4 bases, the J end lost 2 bases, and 4 bases lay between the germline ends. The CDR3 loop reads CASSRPGANVLTF. CDR3 DNA: TGTGCCAGCAGCCGCCCTGGGGCCAACGTCCTGACTTTC.

This clonotype was seen more than once but under ten times. The chain couples TRBV20-1 to TRBJ2-5; D is ambiguous. The CDR3 is 14 residues long. Trimming removed 0 bases at V and 2 bases at J, with 10 bases between. Germline V gives CDR1 DFQATT, CDR2 SNEGSKA (reference sequence). The CDR3 loop reads CSARDGSRQETQYF. The CDR3 DNA sequence: TGCAGTGCTAGAGATGGCAGTCGGCAAGAGACCCAGTACTTC.

The chain has TRBV5-1 and TRBJ2-7; maybe TRBD2 (5 bases). V was pared by 0 bases and J by 0 bases, with 7 bases between. The CDR3 runs to 14 residues. The V gene's germline CDR1 is SGHRS and CDR2 YFSETQ. The CDR3 sequence: CASSLEGVSYEQYF. CDR3 nucleotide sequence: TGCGCCAGCAGCTTGGAGGGAGTCTCCTACGAGCAGTACTTC. Together with reference TRBV5-1 and TRBJ2-7, the CDR3 gives the full variable domain: KAGVTQTPRYLIKTRGQQVTLSCSPISGHRSVSWYQQTPGQGLQFLFEYFSETQRNKGNFPGRFSGRQFSNSRSEMNVSTLELGDSALYLCASSLEGVSYEQYFGPGTRLTVT.

This clonotype was picked up a small number of times. J is TRBJ2-1 and V is TRBV7-2; 12 bases align to TRBD2. CDR3 length equals 16 residues. The germline CDR1 and CDR2 sequences are SGHTA and FQGNSA. The V segment lost 4 bases and the J segment 6 bases; nucleotides outside the gene matches: 7. DNA for the CDR3: TGTGCCAGCAGCTCCCGACTAGCGGGAGATCGCAATGAGCAGTTCTTC. This codes for CASSSRLAGDRNEQFF.

This sequence joins TRBV7-2 and TRBJ2-7, with 7 positions matching TRBD1. This CDR3 contains 15 residues. Germline-derived CDR1 and CDR2 are SGHTA and FQGNSA. J gave up 3 bases and V 1 base, and 6 bases lay outside the gene matches. CDR3 nucleotides: TGTGCCAGCAGCTTAGACAGGGGTGGTTACTACGAGCAGTACTTC. It encodes CASSLDRGGYYEQYF.

In its sample, this clonotype was seen many times. The V gene is TRBV7-8, the J gene TRBJ2-7; D is ambiguous. Trimming stripped 5 bases from V and 6 bases from J, with 11 bases between. CDR3 length equals 12 residues. Germline-derived CDR1 and CDR2 are SGHVS and FQNEAQ. The CDR3 region has the DNA TGTGCCAGCAGCGACTCTATTCTCGAGCAGTACTTC. This sequence encodes CASSDSILEQYF. Filled out from reference TRBV7-8 and TRBJ2-7, the complete variable domain reads GAGVSQSPRYKVAKRGQDVALRCDPISGHVSLFWYQQALGQGPEFLTYFQNEAQLDKSGLPSDRFFAERPEGSVSTLKIQRTQQEDSAVYLCASSDSILEQYFGPGTRLTVT.

This clonotype turned up a few times. The chain combines TRBV3-1 with TRBJ2-3, with 11 bases aligning to TRBD2. Germline V lookup: CDR1 LGHDT, CDR2 YNNKEL (reference sequence). This CDR3 is built from 17 residues. Losses at the gene ends were 2 bases for V and 5 bases for J; bases not matched to a gene: 9. The CDR3 DNA sequence: TGTGCCAGCAGCCAATTCTCAACTAGCGGGAGTGGAGATACGCAGTATTTT. It encodes CASSQFSTSGSGDTQYF.

The chain recombines TRBV20-1 with TRBJ2-3, with TRBD2 identical over 7 bases. V shed 4 bases and J 2 bases; nucleotides not matched to a gene: 12. Germline V lookup: CDR1 DFQATT, CDR2 SNEGSKA (reference sequence). CDR3 size: 16 residues. The CDR3 sequence is CSANYWRELLTDTQYF. The DNA of the CDR3 is TGCAGTGCTAATTATTGGCGGGAGCTACTCACAGATACGCAGTATTTT.

This clonotype appeared many times. The rearrangement links TRBV12-3 or TRBV12-4 to TRBJ2-3; unclear D gene. The CDR3 covers 11 residues. Trimming took 6 bases from V and 13 from J, leaving 14 bases between them. This CDR3 is CASRSTTLEYF. CDR3 coding DNA: TGTGCCAGCAGATCCACGACTCTGGAGTATTTT.

V usage is TRBV27 and J usage is TRBJ2-3; 8 positions agree with TRBD2. Germline-derived CDR1 and CDR2 are MNHEY and SMNVEV (reference sequence). This CDR3 has 14 residues. Trimming at V came to 3 bases and at J to 10 bases, leaving 9 bases not matched to a gene. CDR3 bases: TGTGCCAGCAGTTTCGGGGGGAGCGGGAGCGCGCAGTATTTT. Its protein is CASSFGGSGSAQYF.

The V and J genes are TRBV19 and TRBJ2-7; 7 positions agree with TRBD1. J gave up 2 bases and V 5 bases, and 9 bases lay outside the gene matches. This CDR3 contains 15 residues. CDR1 and CDR2 from the germline V gene are LNHDA and SQIVND (reference sequence). The CDR3 protein is CASSFDWQGAYEQYF. CDR3 DNA: TGTGCCAGTAGTTTTGATTGGCAGGGGGCCTACGAGCAGTACTTC.